Sequencing of this T cell receptor (beta chain) was carried out in a study of cytomegalovirus exposure and HLA in healthy donors. The CDR3 runs 15 residues. The germline CDR1 and CDR2 sequences are SGHVS and FQNEAQ. V trimming: 3 bases; J trimming: 6 bases; junction bases outside the gene matches: 7. PCR employed 60 Vbeta and 13 Jbeta primers. Assay: immunoSEQ multiplex PCR; the TCRdb copy retains only in-frame clones and omits some. The sample shows 80,000 to 100,000 clones, 70% to 75% of them seen only once. The chain combines TRBV7-8 with TRBJ2-2; 7 bases are shared with TRBD1. Sequencing was carried out using PBMCs. This TCR was sampled from a man aged 40-49 years in good health and CMV-seronegative. The CDR3, as DNA: TGTGCCAGCAGCTTGTATGACAGGGATGCCGGGGAGCTGTTTTTT. Protein: CASSLYDRDAGELFF.